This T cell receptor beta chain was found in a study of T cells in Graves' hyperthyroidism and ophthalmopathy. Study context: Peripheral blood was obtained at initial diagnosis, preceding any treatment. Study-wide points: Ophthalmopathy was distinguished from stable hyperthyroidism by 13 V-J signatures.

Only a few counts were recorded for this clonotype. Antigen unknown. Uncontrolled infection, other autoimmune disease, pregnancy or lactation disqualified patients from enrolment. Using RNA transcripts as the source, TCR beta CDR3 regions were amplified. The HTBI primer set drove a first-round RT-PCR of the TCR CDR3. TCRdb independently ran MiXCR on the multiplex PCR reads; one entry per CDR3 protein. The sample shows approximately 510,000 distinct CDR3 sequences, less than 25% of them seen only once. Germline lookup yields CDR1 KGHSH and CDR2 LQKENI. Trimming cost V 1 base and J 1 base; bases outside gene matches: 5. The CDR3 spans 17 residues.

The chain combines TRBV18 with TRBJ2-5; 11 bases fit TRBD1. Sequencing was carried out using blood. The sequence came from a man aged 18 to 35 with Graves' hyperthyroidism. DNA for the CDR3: TGTGCCAGCTCACCACTCGGACAGGGGGCCCTCCAAGAGACCCAGTACTTC. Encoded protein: CASSPLGQGALQETQYF.